A single T cell receptor (beta chain) is shown here with its context. The sample belongs to a study of blood T cell repertoires in COVID-19. Study as a whole: Nucleic acid was either cDNA or gDNA, and it came from T cells, B-cell-depleted T cells, or PBMCs.

Clones were read by immunoSEQ multiplex PCR, and TCRdb kept only the in-frame ones, dropping some. The table lists approximately 150,000 clones, 65% to 80% of them singletons. Trimming cost V 7 bases and J 3 bases; bases outside gene matches: 6. The CDR3 runs to 15 residues. Germline lookup yields CDR1 SNHLY and CDR2 FYNNEI. This clonotype was sampled from a man in his fifties or sixties with acute or convalescent COVID-19. Sequencing used peripheral blood. V is TRBV2 and J is TRBJ1-4; 9 nucleotides align to TRBD1. CDR3 coding DNA: TGTGCCAGCATTGGTGGGACAGGGCCTAATGAAAAACTGTTTTTT. This encodes CASIGGTGPNEKLFF.